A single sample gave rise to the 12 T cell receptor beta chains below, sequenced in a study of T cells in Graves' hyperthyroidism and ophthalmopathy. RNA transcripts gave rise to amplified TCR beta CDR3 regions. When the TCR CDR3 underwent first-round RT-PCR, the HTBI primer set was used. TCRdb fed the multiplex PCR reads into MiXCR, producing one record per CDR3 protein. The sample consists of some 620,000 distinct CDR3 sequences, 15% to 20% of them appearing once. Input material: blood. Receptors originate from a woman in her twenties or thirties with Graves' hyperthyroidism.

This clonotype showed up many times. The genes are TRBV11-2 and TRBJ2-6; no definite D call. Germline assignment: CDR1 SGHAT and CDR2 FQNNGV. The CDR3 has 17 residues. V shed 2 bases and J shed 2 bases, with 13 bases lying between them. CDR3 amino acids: CASSLSYGGTGANVLTF. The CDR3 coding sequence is TGTGCCAGCAGCTTATCCTACGGTGGGACTGGGGCCAACGTCCTGACTTTC. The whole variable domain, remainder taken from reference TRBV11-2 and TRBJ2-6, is EAGVAQSPRYKIIEKRQSVAFWCNPISGHATLYWYQQILGQGPKLLIQFQNNGVVDDSQLPKDRFSAERLKGVDSTLKIQPAKLEDSAVYLCASSLSYGGTGANVLTFGAGSRLTVL.

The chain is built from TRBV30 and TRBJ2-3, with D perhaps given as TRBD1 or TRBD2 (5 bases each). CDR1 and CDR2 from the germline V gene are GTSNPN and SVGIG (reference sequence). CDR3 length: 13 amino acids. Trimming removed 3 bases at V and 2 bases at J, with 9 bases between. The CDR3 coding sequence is TGTGCCTGGAGCGAGGGACCCACAGATACGCAGTATTTT. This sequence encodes CAWSEGPTDTQYF.

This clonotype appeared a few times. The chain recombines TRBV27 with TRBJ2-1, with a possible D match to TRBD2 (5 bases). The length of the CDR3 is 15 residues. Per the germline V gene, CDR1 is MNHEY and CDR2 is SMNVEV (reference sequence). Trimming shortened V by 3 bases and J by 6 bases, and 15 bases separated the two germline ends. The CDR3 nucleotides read TGTGCCAGCAGTTTCCTCTATACTAGTCCCAATGAGCAGTTCTTC. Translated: CASSFLYTSPNEQFF.

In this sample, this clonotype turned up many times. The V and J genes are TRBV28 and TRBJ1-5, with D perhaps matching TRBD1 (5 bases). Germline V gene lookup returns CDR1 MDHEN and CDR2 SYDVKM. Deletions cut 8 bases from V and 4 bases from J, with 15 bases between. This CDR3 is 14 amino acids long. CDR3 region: CASFTGLRNQPQHF. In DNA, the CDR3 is TGTGCCAGCTTCACGGGGCTTAGGAATCAGCCCCAGCATTTT. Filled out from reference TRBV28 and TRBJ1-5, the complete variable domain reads DVKVTQSSRYLVKRTGEKVFLECVQDMDHENMFWYRQDPGLGLRLIYFSYDVKMKEKGDIPEGYSVSREKKERFSLILESASTNQTSMYLCASFTGLRNQPQHFGDGTRLSIL.

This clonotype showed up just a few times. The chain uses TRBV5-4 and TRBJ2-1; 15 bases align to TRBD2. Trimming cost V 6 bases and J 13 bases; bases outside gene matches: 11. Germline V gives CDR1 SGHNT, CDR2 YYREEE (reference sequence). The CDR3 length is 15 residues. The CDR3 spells CASNYAGLAGGAQFF. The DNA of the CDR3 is TGTGCCAGCAACTATGCGGGACTAGCGGGAGGTGCCCAGTTCTTC.

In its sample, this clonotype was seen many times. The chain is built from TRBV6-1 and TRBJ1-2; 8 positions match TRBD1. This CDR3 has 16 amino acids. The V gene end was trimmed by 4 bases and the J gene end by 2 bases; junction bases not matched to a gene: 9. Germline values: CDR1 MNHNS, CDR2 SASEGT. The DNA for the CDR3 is TGTGCCAGCAGTGGCCCTAGACAGGGGCTAAACTATGGCTACACCTTC. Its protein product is CASSGPRQGLNYGYTF.

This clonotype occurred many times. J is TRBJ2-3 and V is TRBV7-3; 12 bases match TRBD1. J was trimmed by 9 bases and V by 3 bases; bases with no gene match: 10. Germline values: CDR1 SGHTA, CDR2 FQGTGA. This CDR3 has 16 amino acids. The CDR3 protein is CASSFSGTGGLGTQYF. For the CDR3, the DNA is TGTGCCAGCAGCTTTTCCGGGACAGGGGGCTTGGGAACGCAGTATTTT.

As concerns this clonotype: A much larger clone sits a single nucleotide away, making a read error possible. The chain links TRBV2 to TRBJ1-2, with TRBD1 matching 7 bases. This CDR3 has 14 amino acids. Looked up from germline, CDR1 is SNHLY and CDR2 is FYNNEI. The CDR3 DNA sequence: TGTGGCAGCAGTGAAGGTGACAGGGCCTATGGCTACACCTTC. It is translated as CGSSEGDRAYGYTF. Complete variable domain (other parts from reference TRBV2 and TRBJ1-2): EPEVTQTPSHQVTQMGQEVILRCVPISNHLYFYWYRQILGQKVEFLVSFYNNEISEKSEIFDDQFSVERPDGSNFTLKIRSTKLEDSAMYFCGSSEGDRAYGYTFGSGTRLTVV.

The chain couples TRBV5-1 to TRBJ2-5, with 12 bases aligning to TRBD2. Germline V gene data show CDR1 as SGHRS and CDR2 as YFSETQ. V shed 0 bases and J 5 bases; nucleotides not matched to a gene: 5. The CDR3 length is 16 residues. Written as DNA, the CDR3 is TGCGCCAGCAGCTTGGAACTAGCGGGAGGTTGGGAGACCCAGTACTTC. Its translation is CASSLELAGGWETQYF.

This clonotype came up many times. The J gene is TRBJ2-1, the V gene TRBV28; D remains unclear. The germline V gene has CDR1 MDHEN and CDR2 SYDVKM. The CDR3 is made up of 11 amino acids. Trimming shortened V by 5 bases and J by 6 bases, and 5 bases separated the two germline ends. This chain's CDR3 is CASSRSNEQFF. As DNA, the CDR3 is TGTGCCAGCAGTCGATCCAATGAGCAGTTCTTC.

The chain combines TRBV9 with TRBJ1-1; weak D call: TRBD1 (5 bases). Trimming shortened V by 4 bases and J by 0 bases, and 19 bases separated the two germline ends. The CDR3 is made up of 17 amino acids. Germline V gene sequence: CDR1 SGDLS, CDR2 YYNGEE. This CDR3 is CASSSRGNSHMNTEAFF. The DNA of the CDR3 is TGTGCCAGCAGCTCACGGGGGAACAGCCACATGAACACTGAAGCTTTCTTT.

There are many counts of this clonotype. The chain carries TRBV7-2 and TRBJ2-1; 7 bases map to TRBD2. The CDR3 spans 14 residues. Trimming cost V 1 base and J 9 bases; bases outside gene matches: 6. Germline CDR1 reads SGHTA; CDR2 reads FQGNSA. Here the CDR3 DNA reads TGTGCCAGCAGCTTAGTAACTAGCGTAAGTGAGCAGTTCTTC. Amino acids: CASSLVTSVSEQFF.